This TCR beta chain is from a study of prognosis after radiotherapy for stage I lung cancer. In the study overall: Adenocarcinomas accounted for the tumors of 11 to 12 patients, and squamous cell carcinomas for those of roughly 7. Study-level findings and limits: Post-treatment Shannon entropy following stereotactic body radiation therapy was lower among patients who developed distant metastases. It was not determined whether the expanded TCR clones were tumor-specific.

Using two-round multiplex PCR, the authors amplified TCR beta CDR3 from genomic DNA. TRBV and TRBJ genes each had their own specific primers in first-round PCR. TCRdb analysed the multiplex PCR reads with MiXCR anew, one entry per CDR3 protein. The top ten hold under 25% of the sample, which has 9,500 to 15,000 distinct CDR3 sequences, less than 70% seen once. After removal of 5 bases from V and 3 bases from J, the junction contained 11 bases not matched to a gene. CDR1 and CDR2 (germline): SGHAT, FQNNGV. This CDR3 has 16 amino acids. This clonotype is medium-sized (0.01 to 0.1%) by share. The antigen is not known.

This material consisted of PBMCs, taken before or after stereotactic body radiation therapy (not recorded which). The chain carries TRBV11-2 and TRBJ2-7, with 9 bases lining up with TRBD2. This clonotype was obtained from a donor older than 45 with non-small cell lung cancer. The CDR3 spells CASSDAGGRVLYEQYF. CDR3 DNA: TGTGCCAGCAGCGACGCGGGCGGGAGGGTCCTCTACGAGCAGTACTTC.